The clone carrying this T cell receptor beta chain occurred a few times. Its cognate antigen is unknown. The sample is drawn from a study of T cell repertoires in cytomegalovirus infection. Study-wide background: The authors relied on CMV epitopes, both recently identified HLA-C-restricted and well-studied HLA-B-restricted. Carrying CMV and the relevant HLA type showed in public TCR beta signatures.

Study results and caveats: Across the ex vivo response, the dominant clonotypes were HLA-C-restricted CMV-specific TCR beta clonotypes. Frequencies of public TCR beta families were cumulated, and this identified carriers of CMV plus the relevant HLA.

TCRdb re-called the reads through MiXCR, storing one row per CDR3 protein. Seen here are roughly 800,000 distinct CDR3 sequences, 25% to 30% observed once, and the top ten hold roughly 14%. CDR3 length: 12 residues. The ends were cut back, 5 bases at V and 3 bases at J, with 7 bases in the middle. The germline V gene has CDR1 MNHEY and CDR2 SVGEGT. The sequence came from a human donor in good health (CMV status not recorded). Some clones in this sample may be carry-over from other donors' samples. The J gene is TRBJ2-5, the V gene TRBV6-2 or TRBV6-3, with no clear D. This material consisted of cultured CD8+ T cells from PBMCs, taken from culture after CMV antigen stimulation. CDR3: CASSTGKETQYF. The CDR3 bases are TGTGCCAGCAGTACGGGCAAAGAGACCCAGTACTTC.